This T cell receptor (beta chain) was observed in a study of T cell responses to AZD1222 COVID-19 vaccine. Regarding the study as a whole: Variant regions that are unmutated are reportedly the target of nearly half of spike-specific TCRs.

V lost 2 bases, J lost 5 bases, and 12 bases lay in between. The CDR3 spans 13 residues. CDR1 is SQVTM and CDR2 is ANQGSEA in the germline V gene. The repertoire was sequenced with immunoSEQ multiplex PCR; TCRdb's copy has only in-frame clones and lacks some. This table has 160,000 or so clones, under 95% appearing once. This clone has just one count. Antigen: not known. The sequencing here drew on peripheral blood, taken 28 days after the second AZD1222 dose. This rearrangement joins TRBV29-1 to TRBJ1-2, with D possibly matching TRBD1 (5 bases). The clonotype was recovered from an adult who received the AZD1222 COVID-19 vaccine. Here the CDR3 DNA reads TGCAGCGTTGAATCAGGGATTGGATATGGCTACACCTTC. The encoded protein is CSVESGIGYGYTF.